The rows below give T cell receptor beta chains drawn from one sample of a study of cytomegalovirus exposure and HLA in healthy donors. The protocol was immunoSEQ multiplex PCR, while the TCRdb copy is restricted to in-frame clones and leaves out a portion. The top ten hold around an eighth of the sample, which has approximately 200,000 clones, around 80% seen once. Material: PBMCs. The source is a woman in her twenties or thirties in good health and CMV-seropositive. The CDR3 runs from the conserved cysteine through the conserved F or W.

CASSMGQGKTEAFF TRBV13
CASRGRGGYTF TRBV19
CASSLGQGSNQPQHF TRBV5-1
CASSEEGADGYTF TRBV2
CASEQASSYEQYF TRBV28
CASSLKPGIRNTQYF TRBV27
CASMEVMGGAYNEQFF TRBV19
CASSLGDSSYEQYF TRBV5-1
CASSALGQSEAFF TRBV11-1
CASRPDRAEGTEAFF TRBV5-1
CASSRGGGVAYNEQFF TRBV19
CASSLREKTQYF TRBV2
CASSRTGVSGEQYF TRBV19
CASSLSGGTGELFF TRBV27
CASSDGSNEQFF TRBV9
CASSLPGLGSSSYNEQFF TRBV5-6
CASTIPGQITEAFF TRBV19
CASSSRGDTQYF TRBV6-5
CASSLASSYNEQFF TRBV11-3
CASSQMSGFPDTQYF TRBV7-8
CASSPSGSAYNEQFF TRBV28
CASSARTGDQETQYF TRBV18
CASSFVGREDGYTF TRBV5-1
CASSEEGVTGNTIYF TRBV2
CASSSGPTRSYEQYF TRBV5-6
CASSLGEVADHNEQFF TRBV11-3
CATSPQGQETQYF TRBV2
CASSTNRGVHEQYF TRBV11-2
CASRRDGGPNQPQHF TRBV6-5
CASSLSAGGWGAFF TRBV27
CASRNPGQGYLNEQFF TRBV11-2
CASSLSIRLAGATTYNEQFF TRBV7-6
CASSLEGGSWAEAFF TRBV28
CASSLIRQEGYTF TRBV11-1
CASSLRKASGNSSYNEQFF TRBV11-2
CASSPGSDTYNEQFF TRBV13
CASSFGGSEKLFF TRBV6-6
CASSLFTGGAFF TRBV5-6
CASSLEIGREQYF TRBV7-3
CSLRTGGVQETQYF TRBV29-1
CASSPSGTEAFF TRBV11-2
CASSLWTGGNTIYF TRBV9
CASSPEDQGLFF TRBV28
CASSRPRGASSGNTIYF TRBV28
CASSDGSIYGLPADGYTF TRBV2
CASSPTQGSGPQHF TRBV18
CASSPESGQFF TRBV18
CASSSRQGSGEQYF TRBV7-2